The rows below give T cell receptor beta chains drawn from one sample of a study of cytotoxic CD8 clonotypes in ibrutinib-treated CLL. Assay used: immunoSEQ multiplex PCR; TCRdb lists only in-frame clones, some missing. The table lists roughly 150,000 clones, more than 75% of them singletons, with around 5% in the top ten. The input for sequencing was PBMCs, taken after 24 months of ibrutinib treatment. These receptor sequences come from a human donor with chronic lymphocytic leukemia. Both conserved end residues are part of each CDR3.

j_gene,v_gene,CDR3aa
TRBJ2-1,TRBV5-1,CASSASGGLAVNEQFF
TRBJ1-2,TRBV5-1,CASSAEVPNYGYTF
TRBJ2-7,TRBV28,CASSPGLAGGSYEQYF
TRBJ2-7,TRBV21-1,CASSKGQGFYEQYF
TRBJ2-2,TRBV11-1,CASSLVGGDPTGELFF
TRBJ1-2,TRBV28,CASSYGWGDYGYTF
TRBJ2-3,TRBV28,CASRGVDTQYF
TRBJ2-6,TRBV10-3,CATNPGGAGANVLTF
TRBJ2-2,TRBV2,CASSTGAVGTGELFF
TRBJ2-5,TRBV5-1,CASSPRRLAATGTQYF
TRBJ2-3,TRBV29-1,CSVAPRVAGGPVDTQYF
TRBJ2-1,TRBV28,CASSFPGEGEQFF
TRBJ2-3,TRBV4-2,CASSPLAGGGDTQYF
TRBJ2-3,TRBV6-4,CASPGAARGDTQYF
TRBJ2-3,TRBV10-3,CAIRASGSGSDTQYF
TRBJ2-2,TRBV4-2,CASSPPGLTTGELFF
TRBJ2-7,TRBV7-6,CASSFGGSYEQYF
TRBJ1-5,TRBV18,CASSPTGEGQPQHF
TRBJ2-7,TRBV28,CASSLDGYEQYF
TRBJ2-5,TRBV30,CARSGLETQYF
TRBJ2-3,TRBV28,CASSLLRRGQSSPDTQYF
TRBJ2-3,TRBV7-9,CASRRETDTQYF
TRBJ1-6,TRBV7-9,CASSPDRAYNSPLHF
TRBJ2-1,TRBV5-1,CASSRQPNEQFF
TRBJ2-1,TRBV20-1,CSARGLEQFF
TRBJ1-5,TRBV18,CASSPGRVGQPQHF
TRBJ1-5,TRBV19,CASSIPYQPQHF
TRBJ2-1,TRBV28,CASSFPVRHEQFF
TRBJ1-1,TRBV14,CASRPSRNTGGDTEAFF
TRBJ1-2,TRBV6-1,CASSDWNYYGYTF
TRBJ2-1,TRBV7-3,CASSPLLTSGNEQFF
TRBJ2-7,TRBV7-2,CASSLEASDYYEQYF
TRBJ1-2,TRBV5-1,CASSPGQGGNYGYTF
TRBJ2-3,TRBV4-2,CASSQEGTGARTDTQYF
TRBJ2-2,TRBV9,CASSPLPQGGGELFF
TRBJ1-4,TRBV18,CASSPTGDSPTNEKLFF
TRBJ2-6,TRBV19,CASTSSGGLGANVLTF
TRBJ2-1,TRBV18,CASSPSIEQFF
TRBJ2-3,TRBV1,CTSSQDPHTDTQYF
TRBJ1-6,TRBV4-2,CASSQGQGSPLHF
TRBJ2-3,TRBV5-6,CASSGGPTTDTQYF
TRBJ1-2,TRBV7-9,CASSLPAAGDGYTF
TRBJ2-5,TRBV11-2,CASTQSAQETQYF
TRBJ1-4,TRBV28,CASRSDRATNEKLFF
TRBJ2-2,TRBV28,CASTPGLAGNAGELFF